Listed below are T cell receptor beta chains from one sample, sequenced in a study of cytomegalovirus exposure and HLA in healthy donors. Clones were read by immunoSEQ multiplex PCR, and TCRdb kept only the in-frame ones, dropping some. The repertoire includes around 200,000 clones, around 86% of them detected once, and approximately 0.74% sits in the top ten. Material: PBMCs. The receptors stem from a woman aged 18-29 years in good health and CMV-seronegative. Both conserved end residues are part of each CDR3. D genes are given only for firm matches. Size is omitted from some rows. Given values are once, few, many or a class for expanded clones.

d_call	v_call	clone_size	j_call	cdr3_nt	cdr3_aa
TRBD2	TRBV7-3	.	TRBJ2-1	TGTGCCAGCAGCTTGGAGATAGCGGGAGGGGTCAATGAGCAGTTCTTC	CASSLEIAGGVNEQFF
.	TRBV5-1	.	TRBJ1-6	TGCGCCAGCAGCTTGGTCACAGCGGGTAATTCACCCCTCCACTTT	CASSLVTAGNSPLHF
.	TRBV9	.	TRBJ2-3	TGTGCCAGCAGCCTCGCGGGTTCCACAGATACGCAGTATTTT	CASSLAGSTDTQYF
TRBD2	TRBV5-6	.	TRBJ2-3	TGTGCCAGCAGCTTGGAGGGACTAGCGGTAGAGGATACGCAGTATTTT	CASSLEGLAVEDTQYF
TRBD2	TRBV7-9	.	TRBJ2-7	TGTGCCAGCAGCTTATGGACTAGCGCTAGCGAGCAGTACTTC	CASSLWTSASEQYF
TRBD1	TRBV18	.	TRBJ1-4	TGTGCCAGCTCACCGGGACAGGGCAATGAAAAACTGTTTTTT	CASSPGQGNEKLFF
.	TRBV7-9	.	TRBJ1-4	TGTGCCAGCAGCTTACCGTCGAGTTCGGGGAATGAAAAACTGTTTTTT	CASSLPSSSGNEKLFF
TRBD1	TRBV4-1	once	TRBJ2-7	TGCGCCAGCAGCCAACCCACCGGACAGGGTAGGAACGAGCAGTACTTC	CASSQPTGQGRNEQYF
.	TRBV6-1	once	TRBJ1-1	TGTGCCAGTAGGGAGGAAGGGTACAACACTGAAGCTTTCTTT	CASREEGYNTEAFF
.	TRBV9	.	TRBJ1-2	TGTGCCAGCAGCGCCACCCCGGTTGTGGGGGAGGCTGGCTACACCTTC	CASSATPVVGEAGYTF
TRBD2	TRBV25-1	.	TRBJ2-5	TGTGCCAGCAGTGGCCTTACTAGCGAGTCACAAGAGACCCAGTACTTC	CASSGLTSESQETQYF
TRBD1	TRBV6-1	.	TRBJ2-7	TGTGCCAGCAGTACCCGGGACAGCTACGAGCAGTACTTC	CASSTRDSYEQYF
.	TRBV4-1	.	TRBJ1-2	TGCGCCAGCAGCGAATCGACAGGTCGATATGGCTACACCTTC	CASSESTGRYGYTF
TRBD1	TRBV7-7	.	TRBJ2-7	TGTGCCAGCAGCATTGACAGGGGATCCTACGAGCAGTACTTC	CASSIDRGSYEQYF
.	TRBV7-2	.	TRBJ2-1	TGTGCCAGCAGCTTTACAGGGAGTGGTGAGCAGTTCTTC	CASSFTGSGEQFF
.	TRBV9	once	TRBJ2-1	TGTGCCAGCAGCGTCGCCCAGGGGATGAACAATGAGCAGTTCTTC	CASSVAQGMNNEQFF
TRBD2	TRBV7-2	.	TRBJ2-5	TGTGCCAGCAGCTACATCCTAGCGGGAGGGAGGGAGACCCAGTACTTC	CASSYILAGGRETQYF
.	TRBV6-1	few	TRBJ1-4	TGTGCCAGCAGTTTACAGGGCCCAGCTAATGAAAAACTGTTTTTT	CASSLQGPANEKLFF
TRBD2	TRBV5-6	.	TRBJ2-2	TGTGCCAGCAGCTTGGCGGGACTAGCGGCTGCGAACACCGGGGAGCTGTTTTTT	CASSLAGLAAANTGELFF
TRBD2	TRBV2	.	TRBJ2-1	TGTGCCAGCAGGCGACTAGCGGGTGATAGCTACAATGAGCAGTTCTTC	CASRRLAGDSYNEQFF
.	TRBV19	.	TRBJ2-2	TGTGCCAGTAGTATCGGGACAATTGGAACCGGGGAGCTGTTTTTT	CASSIGTIGTGELFF
TRBD1	TRBV7-9	once	TRBJ2-1	TGTGCCAGCAGCGGGGGGACAGGGGGCTGGAATGAGCAGTTCTTC	CASSGGTGGWNEQFF
TRBD2	TRBV5-1	.	TRBJ2-1	TGCGCCAGCAGCTTGGCGGCTAGCGGGAGCGGTAATGAGCAGTTCTTC	CASSLAASGSGNEQFF
TRBD1	TRBV2	few	TRBJ2-7	TGTGCCAGCAGTTTGGGGACAGGGATGGGCGAGCAGTACTTC	CASSLGTGMGEQYF
.	TRBV6-5	.	TRBJ1-3	TGTGCCAGCAGCCCGAGAGGGGGACCTGGAAACACCATATATTTT	CASSPRGGPGNTIYF
.	TRBV5-1	.	TRBJ2-5	TGCGCCAGCAGGAAGGACAGTTTGGAGACCCAGTACTTC	CASRKDSLETQYF
TRBD2	TRBV27	.	TRBJ2-7	TGTGCCAGCAACCTTCTAGCGGGAGGGGACGAGCAGTACTTC	CASNLLAGGDEQYF
TRBD1	TRBV18	.	TRBJ2-7	TGTGCCAGCTCCCCCGGGACAGGGGGATCTGAGCAGTACTTC	CASSPGTGGSEQYF
.	TRBV2	.	TRBJ1-4	TGTGCCAGCAGTGATTCACAGGGAGACTCAACTAATGAAAAACTGTTTTTT	CASSDSQGDSTNEKLFF
TRBD1	TRBV19	.	TRBJ1-2	TGTGCCAGTAGTAGGACCGGACAGGGCCTCGGGGCCTATGGCTACACCTTC	CASSRTGQGLGAYGYTF
.	TRBV5-6	.	TRBJ2-7	TGTGCCAGCAGCCCGGCGTGGGGGGCCTACGAGCAGTACTTC	CASSPAWGAYEQYF
.	TRBV6-5	.	TRBJ1-5	TGTGCCAGCAGACGGACAAGAGGCAATCAGCCCCAGCATTTT	CASRRTRGNQPQHF
TRBD2	TRBV5-1	.	TRBJ2-3	TGCGCCAGCAGCTTGGTGACTAGCGGGGGTAGCACAGATACGCAGTATTTT	CASSLVTSGGSTDTQYF
.	TRBV7-9	.	TRBJ1-5	TGTGCCAGCAGCTTATACAATCAGCCCCAGCATTTT	CASSLYNQPQHF
.	TRBV10-3	once	TRBJ2-5	TGTGCCATCAGCCAGGAGGGGACCCTCGGGGAGACCCAGTACTTC	CAISQEGTLGETQYF
TRBD2	TRBV19	.	TRBJ2-1	TGTGCCAGTAGTATTGGGTCTAGCGGGAGGAAAATGAGGTATGAGCAGTTCTTC	CASSIGSSGRKMRYEQFF
.	TRBV29-1	.	TRBJ1-2	TGCAGCGTTCCGACAGGACCCTATGGCTACACCTTC	CSVPTGPYGYTF
.	TRBV11-1	once	TRBJ1-3	TGTGCCAGCAGCCGGGACATATTTGGAAACACCATATATTTT	CASSRDIFGNTIYF
.	TRBV27	.	TRBJ1-2	TGTGCCAGCACTTTATCGGGGGGGCGTAACTATGGCTACACCTTC	CASTLSGGRNYGYTF
TRBD1	TRBV6-5	.	TRBJ2-7	TGTGCCAGCAGCAGAGACAGGGATCTTTCCTACGAGCAGTACTTC	CASSRDRDLSYEQYF
.	TRBV27	.	TRBJ1-4	TGTGCCAGCAGTATACAGGGTCCTAATGAAAAACTGTTTTTT	CASSIQGPNEKLFF
.	TRBV9	few	TRBJ1-2	TGTGCCAGCAGAGCCTCAGGGGTTTACGGGTATGGCTACACCTTC	CASRASGVYGYGYTF
.	TRBV6-1	.	TRBJ2-3	TGTGCCAGCAGAGGGGCTCATCTTACAGATACGCAGTATTTT	CASRGAHLTDTQYF
TRBD2	TRBV27	.	TRBJ2-3	TGTGCCAGCAGTTTTTTAGGGACTACCACAGATACGCAGTATTTT	CASSFLGTTTDTQYF
.	TRBV9	.	TRBJ2-5	TGTGCCAGCAGCGTCGAAGGACAGTTCCAAGAGACCCAGTACTTC	CASSVEGQFQETQYF
TRBD2	TRBV9	.	TRBJ2-1	TGTGCCAGCAGCGTAGATGGGCGGGGGATCTACAATGAGCAGTTCTTC	CASSVDGRGIYNEQFF
.	TRBV27	.	TRBJ2-7	TGTGCCAGCAGTCATGGGGCTACCCAGGAGCAGTACTTC	CASSHGATQEQYF
.	TRBV28	.	TRBJ2-5	TGTGCCAGCAGTTCTACCCCGGGCGGGCGGTACTTC	CASSSTPGGRYF